Listed below are T cell receptor beta chains from one sample, sequenced in a study of quantifying T cell responses using KT2 cells. MiXCR was run by TCRdb on the UMI-ligation and nested PCR reads, yielding one entry per CDR3 protein. Of over 40,000 distinct CDR3 sequences listed, 11% are singletons. The sequenced material came from PBMCs spiked with cells of the T cell clone KT2. Receptors originate from a human donor. Each CDR3 is given with its conserved first and last residue.

CDR3 length	V gene	J gene	CDR3 protein
18	TRBV21-1	TRBJ1-1	CASSKKSDRGLMNTEAFF
16	TRBV20-1	TRBJ2-3	CSAATFRAGRTDTQYF
12	TRBV2	TRBJ1-2	CASSKTGYGYTF
15	TRBV5-1	TRBJ2-5	CASSLDRTRQETQYF
13	TRBV7-9	TRBJ2-2	CASSQLAAGELFF
14	TRBV24-1	TRBJ2-2	CATSDLRDTGELFF
13	TRBV7-9	TRBJ2-1	CASSLGLANEQFF
14	TRBV6-5	TRBJ1-4	CASSSTGGHEKLFF
15	TRBV19	TRBJ2-1	CASSSGTSGRQGQFF
15	TRBV10-2	TRBJ2-3	CASRGLTSGTDTQYF
12	TRBV11-2	TRBJ1-3	CASRTAGNTIYF
14	TRBV7-9	TRBJ2-2	CASSLAGRIGELFF
14	TRBV2	TRBJ2-3	CASATGGNDNTQYF
14	TRBV12-3/TRBV12-4	TRBJ1-1	CASSARDGYTEAFF
15	TRBV7-2	TRBJ2-3	CASSLAGGSTDTQYF
14	TRBV30	TRBJ1-5	CAWSRGRSNQPQHF
15	TRBV12-3/TRBV12-4	TRBJ2-1	CASSFGLAGVIEQFF
14	TRBV7-2	TRBJ2-3	CASSFSHPFDTQYF
17	TRBV21-1	TRBJ2-2	CASSKESSGANTGELFF
14	TRBV7-8	TRBJ2-7	CASSPSRDGYEQYF
16	TRBV15	TRBJ2-4	CATSRDRGGSKNIQYF
15	TRBV7-6	TRBJ2-1	CASSLEPSGDNEQFF